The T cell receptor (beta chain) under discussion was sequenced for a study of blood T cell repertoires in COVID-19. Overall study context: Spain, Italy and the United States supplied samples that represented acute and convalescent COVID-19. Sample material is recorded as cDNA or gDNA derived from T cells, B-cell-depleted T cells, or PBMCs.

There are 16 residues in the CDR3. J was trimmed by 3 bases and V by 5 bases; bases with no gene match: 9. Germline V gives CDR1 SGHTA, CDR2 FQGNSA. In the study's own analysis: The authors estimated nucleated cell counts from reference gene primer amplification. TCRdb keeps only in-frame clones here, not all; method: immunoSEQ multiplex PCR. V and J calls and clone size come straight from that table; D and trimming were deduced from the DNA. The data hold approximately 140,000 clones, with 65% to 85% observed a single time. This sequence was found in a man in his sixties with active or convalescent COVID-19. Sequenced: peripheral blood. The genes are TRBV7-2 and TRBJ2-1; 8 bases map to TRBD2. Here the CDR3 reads CASSPSREAGYNEQFF. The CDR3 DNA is TGTGCCAGCAGCCCCTCGCGGGAGGCGGGCTACAATGAGCAGTTCTTC.